This T cell receptor (beta chain) stems from a study of a mutant IDH1 vaccine in newly diagnosed glioma. Overall study: Patients were pretreated with radiotherapy, temozolomide, or both, mostly both.

Time point indicated: week 23, last vaccination. Every vaccine dose comprised 300 ug of mutant IDH1 20-mer peptide plus topical imiquimod. CDR3 length: 14 residues. Germline V gives CDR1 SGDLS, CDR2 YYNGEE. V lost 7 bases to trimming and J lost 0 bases, with 13 bases between them. The repertoire was sequenced with immunoSEQ multiplex PCR; TCRdb's copy has only in-frame clones and lacks some. The sample records 40,000 or so clones, approximately 72% being singletons. A note on this clone: No antigen is known for it.

This TCR derives from a man aged 45 to 65 with glioma. The material sequenced was PBMCs, taken from a glioma patient whose treatment included an IDH1 peptide vaccine. This rearrangement joins TRBV9 to TRBJ2-5; perhaps TRBD2 as D (5 bases). CDR3 sequence (DNA): TGTGCCAGCTCGGGGTCGCGGTACCAAGAGACCCAGTACTTC. Its protein is CASSGSRYQETQYF.